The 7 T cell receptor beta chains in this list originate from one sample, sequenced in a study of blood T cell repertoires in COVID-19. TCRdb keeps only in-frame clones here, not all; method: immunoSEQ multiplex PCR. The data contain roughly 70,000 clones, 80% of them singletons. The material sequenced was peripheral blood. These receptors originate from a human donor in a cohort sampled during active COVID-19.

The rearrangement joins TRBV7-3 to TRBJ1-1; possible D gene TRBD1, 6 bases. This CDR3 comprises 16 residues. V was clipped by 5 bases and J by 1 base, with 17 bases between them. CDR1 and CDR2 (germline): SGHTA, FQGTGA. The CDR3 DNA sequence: TGTGCCAGCAGCCCTACTGGGGGACAACAGAACACTGAAGCTTTCTTT. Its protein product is CASSPTGGQQNTEAFF. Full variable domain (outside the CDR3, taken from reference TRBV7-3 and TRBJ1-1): GAGVSQTPSNKVTEKGKYVELRCDPISGHTALYWYRQSLGQGPEFLIYFQGTGAADDSGLPNDRFFAVRPEGSVSTLKIQRTERGDSAVYLCASSPTGGQQNTEAFFGQGTRLTVV.

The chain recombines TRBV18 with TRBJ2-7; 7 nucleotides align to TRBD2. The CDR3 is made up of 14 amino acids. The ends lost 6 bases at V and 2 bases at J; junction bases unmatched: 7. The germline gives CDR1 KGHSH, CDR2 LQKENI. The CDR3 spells CASSHSGPPYEQYF. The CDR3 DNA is TGTGCCAGCTCGCATAGCGGGCCCCCCTACGAGCAGTACTTC.

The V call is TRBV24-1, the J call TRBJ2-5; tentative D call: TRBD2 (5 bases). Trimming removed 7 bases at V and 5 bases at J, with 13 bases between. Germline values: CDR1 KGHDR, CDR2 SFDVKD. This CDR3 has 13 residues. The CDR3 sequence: CATSRGSGETQYF. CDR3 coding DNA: TGTGCCACCAGCAGAGGGTCGGGGGAGACCCAGTACTTC.

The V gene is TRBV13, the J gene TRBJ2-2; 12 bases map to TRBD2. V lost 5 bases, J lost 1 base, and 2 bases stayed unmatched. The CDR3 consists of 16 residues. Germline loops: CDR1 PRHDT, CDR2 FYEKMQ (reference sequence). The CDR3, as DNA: TGTGCCAGCAGCCCACTAGCGGGAGGGAACACCGGGGAGCTGTTTTTT. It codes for CASSPLAGGNTGELFF.

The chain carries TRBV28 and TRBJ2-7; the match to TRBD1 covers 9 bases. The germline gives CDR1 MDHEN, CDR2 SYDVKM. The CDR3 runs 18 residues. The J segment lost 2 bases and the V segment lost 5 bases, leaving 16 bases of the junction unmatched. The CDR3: CASSLTTGTGFVTYEQYF. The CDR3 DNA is TGTGCCAGCAGTCTAACGACCGGGACAGGGTTCGTCACCTACGAGCAGTACTTC.

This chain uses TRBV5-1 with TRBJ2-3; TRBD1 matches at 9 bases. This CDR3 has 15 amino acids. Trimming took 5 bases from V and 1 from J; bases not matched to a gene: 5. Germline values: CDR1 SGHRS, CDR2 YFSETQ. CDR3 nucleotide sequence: TGCGCCAGCAGACGGACAGGGGAGGGCACAGATACGCAGTATTTT. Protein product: CASRRTGEGTDTQYF.

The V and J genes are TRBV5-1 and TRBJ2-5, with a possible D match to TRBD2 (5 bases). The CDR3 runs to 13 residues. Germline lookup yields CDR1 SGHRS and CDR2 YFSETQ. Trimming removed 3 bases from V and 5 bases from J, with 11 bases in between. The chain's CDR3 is CASSSLLGETQYF. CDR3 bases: TGCGCCAGCAGCTCCCTACTAGGGGAGACCCAGTACTTC.